These T cell receptor beta chains were read from a single sample in a study of blood T cell repertoires in COVID-19. Measured with immunoSEQ multiplex PCR; TCRdb has only the in-frame clones, and not every one. Seen here are 200,000 to 300,000 clones, 84% observed once, and the top ten hold about 2%. The material sequenced was peripheral blood. These receptors were taken from a man aged 40-50 years who had recovered from COVID-19. Each CDR3 is given with its conserved first and last residue. D genes are given only for firm matches. For some rows the clone size is stated as once, few or many, or as a class when expanded; others skip it.

v_call,clone_size,j_call,d_call,cdr3_aa,cdr3_nt
TRBV27,-,TRBJ2-7,TRBD1,CASVPTGGGYEQYF,TGTGCCAGCGTACCGACAGGGGGCGGGTACGAGCAGTACTTC
TRBV3-1/TRBV3-2,-,TRBJ2-5,-,CASSQGDRSETQYF,TGTGCCAGCAGCCAGGGCGACAGGTCCGAGACCCAGTACTTC
TRBV20-1,-,TRBJ1-2,-,CSASPRGGGYTF,TGCAGTGCTAGTCCCAGGGGTGGTGGCTACACCTTC
TRBV12-5,-,TRBJ2-3,TRBD2,CASGLGAGLAGTDTQYF,TGTGCTAGTGGTTTGGGAGCCGGACTAGCGGGGACAGATACGCAGTATTTT
TRBV18,-,TRBJ2-3,TRBD1,CASSRDRGTDTQYF,TGTGCCAGCTCGCGGGACAGGGGCACAGATACGCAGTATTTT
TRBV20-1,-,TRBJ2-1,-,CSASPSTEQFF,TGCAGTGCTAGTCCTAGCACCGAGCAGTTCTTC
TRBV9,many,TRBJ1-2,TRBD1,CASSASTLSDRRAGYTF,TGTGCCAGCAGCGCCTCGACCCTATCGGACAGGCGAGCTGGCTACACCTTC
TRBV7-8,-,TRBJ2-1,TRBD2,CASSLSSGGTRLGSPSFF,TGTGCCAGCAGCTTATCCAGCGGGGGGACCCGGTTGGGGTCTCCCTCGTTCTTC
TRBV19,-,TRBJ1-5,TRBD1,CASSLRQGSVAKNQPQHF,TGTGCCAGTAGTTTAAGACAGGGGTCTGTCGCCAAGAATCAGCCCCAGCATTTT
TRBV10-2,-,TRBJ2-7,-,CASSGGRGGNFYEQYF,TGCGCCAGCAGTGGAGGGCGGGGCGGGAACTTCTACGAGCAGTACTTC
TRBV2,-,TRBJ1-5,-,CASSGGGDSNQPQHF,TGTGCCAGCAGTGGAGGGGGTGATAGCAATCAGCCCCAGCATTTT
TRBV30,-,TRBJ1-2,TRBD1,CAWSVRNRGNYGYTF,TGTGCCTGGAGTGTACGCAACAGGGGAAACTATGGCTACACCTTC
TRBV9,-,TRBJ2-3,-,CASSVWGGMESDTQYF,TGTGCCAGCAGCGTATGGGGCGGGATGGAGTCAGATACGCAGTATTTT
TRBV19,-,TRBJ1-2,TRBD1,CASSITGVGGYTF,TGTGCCAGTAGTATCACAGGGGTTGGGGGCTACACCTTC
TRBV6-2/TRBV6-3,-,TRBJ1-2,TRBD1,CASSYEGQEIYGYTF,TGTGCCAGCAGTTACGAAGGACAGGAAATCTATGGCTACACCTTC
TRBV19,-,TRBJ1-2,-,CASSKASWEGYTF,TGTGCCAGTAGTAAAGCCAGTTGGGAGGGCTACACCTTC